This TCR beta chain was sequenced during a study of blood T cell repertoires in COVID-19 (dated by TCRdb to between 2020 and 2021). The study in broad terms: Samples covering the acute and convalescent phases of COVID-19 were provided by collaborators in the United States, Italy and Spain. The material from the prospective study consisted of cDNA or gDNA derived from T cells, B-cell-depleted T cells, or PBMCs. Deeply sampled blood TCRbeta repertoires from subjects exposed to, actively infected with, or recovered from COVID-19 were included in the dataset. The repertoires were released in a freely available public database meant as a resource for research on the immune response to SARS-CoV-2. The samples were drawn from the first 160 participants of the ongoing ImmuneRACE study and from 1,200 or so subjects provided by 6 global collaborators. Nearly every sample came with metadata listing a de-identified subject ID, COVID-19 status, age in years and sex. HLA class I and class II types, where available, came from metadata supplied by the sample provider rather than from assay-based typing. Beyond this particular receptor, the publication reports: Clinical and demographic metadata were provided uncurated, with the amount varying by source and participant.

Collaborating institutions collected whole blood in K2EDTA tubes following their own protocols. For TCRbeta analysis, collaborators shipped samples in one of three forms: frozen whole blood, isolated PBMCs, or DNA extracted from either of those sample types. From cysteine to phenylalanine, the CDR3 is 15 amino acids long. Only the CDR3 DNA stays, 45 bases, in frame from base 1. Germline trimming: 3 bases from V, 8 bases from J; junction bases outside gene matches: 8. The germline V gene (reference sequence) gives CDR1 as SGHNT and CDR2 as YYREEE. The immunoSEQ Assay, a bias-controlled multiplex PCR, was used to amplify TCRbeta CDR3 regions from genomic DNA. Processing in the source paper ran as follows. The number of nucleated cells in each sample was estimated from the amplification of reference gene primers within the assay. To quantify the absolute abundance of each unique TCRbeta CDR3 rearrangement, sequence reads were collapsed and filtered. Productive Simpson clonality was computed per sample as the square root of Simpson's diversity index over productive rearrangements. Sourced from immuneACCESS, this table was stored by TCRdb with only in-frame sequences that have V and J called. A share of the clones is absent; for the studies checked, an unresolved V gene accounts for under half, and the remainder has no known explanation. V and J calls and clone size are given by that table; D and trimming were obtained from the DNA. This sample is represented by more than 85,000 clones; around three quarters of them were singletons. The top ten hold about 7.1% of the sample.

To note about this clone: Its antigen specificity is not known. Base quality data are lacking; no much larger clone is found one base away.

The chain is made from TRBV5-4 and TRBJ1-4; TRBD1 aligns with 9 central bases. This TCR was sampled from a woman in her fifties or sixties with acute or convalescent COVID-19. Input material: peripheral blood. The CDR3 region reads CASSSFGTGKEKLFF. The DNA is as follows: TGTGCCAGCAGCTCTTTCGGGACAGGGAAAGAAAAACTGTTTTTT.